Listed below are T cell receptor beta chains from one sample, sequenced in a study of EBV T-cell therapy then PD-1 blockade in nasopharyngeal carcinoma. Measured with immunoSEQ multiplex PCR; TCRdb has only the in-frame clones, and not every one. This table has 20,000 or so clones, approximately 84% appearing once. Their antigen targets remain unknown. The sample in question was CD8+ T cells from blood, obtained between days 50 and 65 from a patient whose treatment included autologous EBV-specific T cells and nivolumab. The receptors derive from a man in his forties with nasopharyngeal carcinoma. CDR3s include the opening cysteine and the closing phenylalanine or tryptophan. The order of the fields is V gene, J gene, CDR3 protein.

TRBV4-1	TRBJ1-2	CASSEGNRGYTF
TRBV6-5	TRBJ2-7	CASSYFSRTYEQYF
TRBV5-5	TRBJ2-1	CASSLGRLPSNEQFF
TRBV2	TRBJ2-7	CASSEEWEYEQYF
TRBV6-5	TRBJ2-3	CASRDWTSGGATQYF
TRBV4-1	TRBJ1-1	CASSPDSFEGNTEAFF
TRBV4-3	TRBJ2-5	CASSQDDRADETQYF
TRBV4-1	TRBJ2-4	CASSQGEGGSIQYF
TRBV28	TRBJ2-1	CASSTDRGEFF
TRBV5-6	TRBJ1-5	CASSWGLSSRQPQHF
TRBV4-1	TRBJ2-4	CASSQYKDRGLPSDF
TRBV7-3	TRBJ2-1	CASSFRAGEDEQFF
TRBV7-9	TRBJ1-1	CASRTGSDTEAFF
TRBV4-3	TRBJ2-7	CASSHAQGSSYEQYF
TRBV7-6	TRBJ2-6	CASSFTRDRIPLVGANVLTF
TRBV4-1	TRBJ2-7	CASSQQQGYEQYF
TRBV6-5	TRBJ1-1	CASSYSQGPTEAFF